What follows describes a single TCR beta chain. Antigen unknown. Both 60 Vbeta primers and 13 Jbeta primers went into the PCR. Clones were sequenced by immunoSEQ multiplex PCR, and TCRdb holds only the in-frame ones, with some missing. The data show about 100,000 clones, more than 65% seen once. The data were taken from a study of cytomegalovirus exposure and HLA in healthy donors. Findings and limits, study-wide: Many donors carried some public TCRs, although rarity characterized most TCR sequences. The authors later found HLA-associated TCR beta chains more clonally expanded than equally common others.

V was trimmed by 7 bases and J by 3 bases, leaving 8 bases between them. Per the germline V gene, CDR1 is SGHKS and CDR2 is YYEKEE (reference sequence). CDR3 length equals 11 residues. This clonotype was sampled from a woman aged 45-65 years in good health and CMV-seropositive. The chain recombines TRBV5-5 with TRBJ2-7, with TRBD2 as a possible D gene (5 bases). Sample: PBMCs. The CDR3 sequence: CASEGSYEQYF. The CDR3 DNA is TGTGCCAGCGAGGGCAGCTACGAGCAGTACTTC.